This paragraph covers one TCR beta chain sequence. Its antigen is not identified. This CDR3 comprises 11 residues. Germline-derived CDR1 and CDR2 are SGHNT and YYREEE (reference sequence). Trimming shortened V by 0 bases and J by 9 bases, and 4 bases separated the two germline ends. Sequencing was performed with immunoSEQ multiplex PCR; in TCRdb, only in-frame clones are kept and a portion is missing. This table has 150,000 to 250,000 clones, more than 85% appearing once. The sample is drawn from a study of T cell responses to AZD1222 COVID-19 vaccine. Findings of the study overall: Variant regions that are unmutated are reportedly the target of nearly half of spike-specific TCRs.

The sequence was obtained from an adult who received the AZD1222 COVID-19 vaccine. J is TRBJ2-1 and V is TRBV5-4; the D is unclear. This material consisted of peripheral blood, taken 28 days after the second AZD1222 dose. CDR3 protein: CASSLGAEQFF. The CDR3 nucleotides are TGTGCCAGCAGCTTGGGAGCTGAGCAGTTCTTC.